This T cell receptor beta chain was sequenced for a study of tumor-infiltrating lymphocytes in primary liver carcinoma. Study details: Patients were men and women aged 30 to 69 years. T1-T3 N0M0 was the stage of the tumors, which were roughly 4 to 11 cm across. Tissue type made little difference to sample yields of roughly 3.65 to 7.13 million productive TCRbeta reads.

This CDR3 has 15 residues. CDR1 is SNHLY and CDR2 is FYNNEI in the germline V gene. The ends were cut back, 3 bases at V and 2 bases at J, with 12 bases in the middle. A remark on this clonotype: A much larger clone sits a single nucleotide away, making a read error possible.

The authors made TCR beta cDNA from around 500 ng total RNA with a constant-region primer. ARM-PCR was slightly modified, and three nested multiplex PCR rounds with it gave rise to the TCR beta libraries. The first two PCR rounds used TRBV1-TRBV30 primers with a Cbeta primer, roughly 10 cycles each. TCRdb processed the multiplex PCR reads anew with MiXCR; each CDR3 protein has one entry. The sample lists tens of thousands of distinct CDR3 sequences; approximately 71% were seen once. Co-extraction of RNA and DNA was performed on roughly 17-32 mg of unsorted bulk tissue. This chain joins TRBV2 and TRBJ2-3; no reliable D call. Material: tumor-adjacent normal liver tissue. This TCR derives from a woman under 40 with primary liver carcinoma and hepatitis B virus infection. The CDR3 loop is CASSDLYIYTDTQYF. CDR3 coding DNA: TGTGCCAGCAGTGACCTCTACATTTACACAGATACGCAGTATTTT.